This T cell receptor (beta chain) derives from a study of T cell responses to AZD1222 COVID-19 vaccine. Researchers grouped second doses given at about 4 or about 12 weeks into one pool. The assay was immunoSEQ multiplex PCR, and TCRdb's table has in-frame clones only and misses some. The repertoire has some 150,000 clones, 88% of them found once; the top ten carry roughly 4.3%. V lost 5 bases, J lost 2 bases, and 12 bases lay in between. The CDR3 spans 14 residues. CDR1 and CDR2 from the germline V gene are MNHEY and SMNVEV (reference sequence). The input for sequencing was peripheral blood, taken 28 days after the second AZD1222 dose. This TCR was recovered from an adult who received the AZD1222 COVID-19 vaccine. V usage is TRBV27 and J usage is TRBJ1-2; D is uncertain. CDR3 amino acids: CASSGRLTNYGYTF. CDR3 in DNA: TGTGCCAGCAGTGGACGACTTACCAACTATGGCTACACCTTC.